The 4 T cell receptor beta chains in this list originate from one sample, sequenced in a study of metastatic and nonmetastatic thyroid tumors. TCRdb reprocessed the PCR reads via MiXCR. The data show around 15,000 clones, 22% seen once. No patient received treatment before thyroid surgery. Sequenced input: adjacent normal tissue. The receptors originated from a female donor with papillary thyroid cancer or a benign thyroid nodule (not recorded which). Some clones in this sample may be carry-over from other donors' samples.

This clone has more than one count but fewer than ten. One base away lies a much larger clone, so this may be a sequencing read error. The chain has TRBV6-2 or TRBV6-3 and TRBJ2-1; D is undetermined. CDR3 length: 14 residues. V lost 7 bases, J lost 1 base, and 11 bases lay in between. Germline V gives CDR1 MNHEY, CDR2 SVGEGT. CDR3 nucleotide sequence: TGTGCCAGCACACTGGAAGGGTCCTACAATGAGCAGTTCTTC. Amino acid sequence: CASTLEGSYNEQFF.

This sequence joins TRBV28 and TRBJ2-4, with 11 bases aligning to TRBD2. The trim removed 6 bases at V and 0 bases at J, leaving 7 bases unmatched. CDR3 length equals 17 residues. Looked up from germline, CDR1 is MDHEN and CDR2 is SYDVKM. This CDR3 is CASSSGTSGLAKNIQYF. In DNA, the CDR3 is TGTGCCAGCAGCTCCGGGACTAGCGGCTTAGCCAAAAACATTCAGTACTTC. The full variable domain, in which reference TRBV28 and TRBJ2-4 provide the parts outside the CDR3, is DVKVTQSSRYLVKRTGEKVFLECVQDMDHENMFWYRQDPGLGLRLIYFSYDVKMKEKGDIPEGYSVSREKKERFSLILESASTNQTSMYLCASSSGTSGLAKNIQYFGAGTRLSVL.

Details on this clone: A much larger clone lies one base from this, so it may be a read error. The chain recombines TRBV12-3 or TRBV12-4 with TRBJ1-1, with 10 bases identical to TRBD1. The CDR3 has 17 residues. The CDR3 loop is CVSSPTGGAVGGTEAFF. Written as DNA, the CDR3 is TGTGTCAGCAGTCCGACAGGGGGCGCGGTCGGTGGGACTGAAGCTTTCTTT.

This clone ranks as large. The chain has TRBV5-1 and TRBJ2-1, with TRBD2 identical over 12 bases. This CDR3 spans 14 amino acids. Trimming removed 3 bases from V and 5 bases from J; junction bases left unmatched: 0. Germline CDR1 is SGHRS and CDR2 is YFSETQ. The CDR3 is CASSWTSGNNEQFF. In DNA form, the CDR3 reads TGCGCCAGCAGCTGGACTAGCGGGAACAATGAGCAGTTCTTC. The entire variable domain, with the rest obtained from reference TRBV5-1 and TRBJ2-1, is as follows: KAGVTQTPRYLIKTRGQQVTLSCSPISGHRSVSWYQQTPGQGLQFLFEYFSETQRNKGNFPGRFSGRQFSNSRSEMNVSTLELGDSALYLCASSWTSGNNEQFFGPGTRLTVL.